This record concerns one TCR beta chain sequence. TCRdb recomputed calls from the 5' RACE reads with MiXCR, one row per CDR3 protein. The sample lists 1,800,000 or so distinct CDR3 sequences, roughly a third occurring once. These data belong to a study of identical twins. Trimming removed 8 bases at V and 3 bases at J, with 11 bases between. This CDR3 has 12 amino acids. Germline CDR1 and CDR2: SNHLY and FYNNEI. The TCR comes from a newborn girl in good health. Specimen: cord blood. The rearrangement uses TRBV2 and TRBJ2-7, with D perhaps matching TRBD2 (6 bases). CDR3 loop: CASGGMYYEQYF. The DNA for the CDR3 is TGTGCCAGCGGGGGGATGTACTACGAGCAGTACTTC.